Below are 11 T cell receptor beta chains sequenced from a single sample in a study of OX40 agonist ivuxolimab in advanced cancers. The library relied on the immunoSEQ multiplex PCR assay. TCRdb carries this immuneACCESS record with in-frame sequences only. Its versions omit some clonotypes, under half of them owing to an unresolved V gene in the studies checked, with the rest unexplained. Across this sample there are 57,000 or so clones, with around 85% seen only once. The ten largest clones represent approximately 2.8% of the sample. Here the sequenced sample was CD4+ or CD8+ T cells sorted from blood, taken in a trial of the OX40 agonist ivuxolimab. These receptors came from an adult with an advanced solid tumor such as melanoma, head and neck, liver or kidney cancer.

The chain employs TRBV28 and TRBJ1-3; possibly TRBD1 for D (5 bases). The CDR3 totals 12 residues. Germline V gene sequence: CDR1 MDHEN, CDR2 SYDVKM. The germline V and J ends were trimmed by 6 bases and 4 bases, with 7 bases remaining between them. The CDR3 loop is CASRRGGNTIYF. The CDR3 nucleotides read TGTGCCAGCAGAAGGGGAGGAAACACCATATATTTT.

The rearrangement uses TRBV30 and TRBJ2-7; D unresolved. This CDR3 is 11 amino acids long. The germline V gene has CDR1 GTSNPN and CDR2 SVGIG (reference sequence). V lost 2 bases to trimming and J lost 5 bases, with 7 bases between them. This CDR3 is CAWSMGHEQYF. The CDR3 DNA reads as TGTGCCTGGAGTATGGGCCACGAGCAGTACTTC.

The chain couples TRBV29-1 to TRBJ2-3; 8 bases are shared with TRBD2. The CDR3 has 14 residues. Trimming took 3 bases from V and 1 from J; bases not matched to a gene: 3. The V gene's germline CDR1 is SQVTM and CDR2 ANQGSEA. CDR3 region: CSVDGREGTDTQYF. The CDR3 DNA reads TGCAGCGTTGATGGGCGGGAGGGCACAGATACGCAGTATTTT.

The chain links TRBV11-3 to TRBJ2-7; D uncertain. Germline V gene sequence: CDR1 SGHNT, CDR2 YENEEA. The ends were cut back, 5 bases at V and 2 bases at J, with 16 bases in the middle. There are 15 residues in the CDR3. The CDR3 spells CASSKLGSSPYEQYF. DNA of the CDR3: TGTGCCAGCAGCAAACTTGGCTCGTCTCCCTACGAGCAGTACTTC.

This chain's CDR3 is CASSNRGEKLFF. The CDR3 region has the DNA TGTGCCAGCAGCAACAGGGGGGAAAAACTGTTTTTT. The V call is TRBV11-2, the J call TRBJ1-4; 8 positions match TRBD1. The CDR3 sequence is 12 residues long. Trimming cost V 5 bases and J 8 bases; bases outside gene matches: 1. CDR1 is SGHAT and CDR2 is FQNNGV in the germline V gene.

This chain joins TRBV11-2 and TRBJ2-7; a possible D gene is TRBD1 (6 bases). This CDR3 has 15 amino acids. Germline V lookup: CDR1 SGHAT, CDR2 FQNNGV. V shed 3 bases and J shed 2 bases, with 14 bases lying between them. CDR3 sequence reads: CASSFSDSDTYEQYF. The DNA for the CDR3 is TGTGCCAGCAGCTTCTCGGACAGCGACACCTACGAGCAGTACTTC.

Here the CDR3 reads CASSDRGSNEKLFF. The CDR3 DNA reads as TGTGCCAGCAGCGACCGGGGTTCTAATGAAAAACTGTTTTTT. This chain connects TRBV7-8 to TRBJ1-4, with unresolved D. In germline, CDR1 is SGHVS, CDR2 FQNEAQ. V dropped 5 bases and J dropped 3 bases, with 10 bases sitting between them. This CDR3 spans 14 amino acids.

The CDR3 bases are TGTGCCAGCAGCGGGAAACAGGGGATCACCGGGGCCAACGTCCTGACTTTC. This sequence encodes CASSGKQGITGANVLTF. The rearrangement links TRBV5-4 to TRBJ2-6, with TRBD1 identical over 7 bases. This CDR3 spans 17 amino acids. The germline gives CDR1 SGHNT, CDR2 YYREEE (reference sequence). J was trimmed by 4 bases and V by 4 bases; bases with no gene match: 11. The whole variable domain, remainder taken from reference TRBV5-4 and TRBJ2-6, is ETGVTQSPTHLIKTRGQQVTLRCSSQSGHNTVSWYQQALGQGPQFIFQYYREEENGRGNFPPRFSGLQFPNYSSELNVNALELDDSALYLCASSGKQGITGANVLTFGAGSRLTVL.

The CDR3 bases are TGTGCCAGCAGCTTCCCGGGACAGGGGTACTATGGCTACACCTTC. It codes for CASSFPGQGYYGYTF. V usage is TRBV5-4 and J usage is TRBJ1-2; 10 bases are shared with TRBD1. Per the germline V gene, CDR1 is SGHNT and CDR2 is YYREEE (reference sequence). Losses at the gene ends were 2 bases for V and 3 bases for J; bases not matched to a gene: 4. The CDR3 is 15 amino acids.

This clone was found once. DNA of the CDR3: TGTGCCAGCAGTACGGACAGGGGAGATGGCTACACCTTC. As protein: CASSTDRGDGYTF. The chain employs TRBV6-4 and TRBJ1-2; the match to TRBD1 covers 9 bases. The CDR3 is 13 amino acids. CDR1 is MRHNA and CDR2 is SNTAGT in the germline V gene. J lost 6 bases, V lost 5 bases, and 4 bases had no gene match.

V gene TRBV4-1 combines with J gene TRBJ2-7; 9 nucleotides agree with TRBD2. V trimming: 0 bases; J trimming: 0 bases; junction bases outside the gene matches: 12. The CDR3 consists of 19 residues. Germline loops: CDR1 MGHRA, CDR2 YSYEKL. The CDR3 nucleotides read TGCGCCAGCAGCCAAGAGTCGGGTTATAGCGGGAGTGGCTCCTACGAGCAGTACTTC. Translating it yields CASSQESGYSGSGSYEQYF.